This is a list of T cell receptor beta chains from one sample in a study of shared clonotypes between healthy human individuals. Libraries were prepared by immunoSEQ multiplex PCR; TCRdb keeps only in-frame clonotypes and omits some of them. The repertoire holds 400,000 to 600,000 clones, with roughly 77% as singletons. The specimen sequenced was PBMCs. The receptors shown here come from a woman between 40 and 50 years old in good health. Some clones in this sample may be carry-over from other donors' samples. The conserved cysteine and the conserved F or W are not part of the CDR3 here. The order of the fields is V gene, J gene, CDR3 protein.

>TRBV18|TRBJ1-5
ASSPGRNSNQPQH
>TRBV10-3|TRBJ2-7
AIRDGTVFYEQY
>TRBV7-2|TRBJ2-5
ASSLSAGGSEETQY
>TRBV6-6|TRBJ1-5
ASSARQDRNQPQH
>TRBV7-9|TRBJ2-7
ANLKQY
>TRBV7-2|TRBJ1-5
ASSLDSGGAPLQPQH
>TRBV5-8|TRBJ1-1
ASNLRGGTEAF
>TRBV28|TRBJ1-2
ASSPGTYGYT
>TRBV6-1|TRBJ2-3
ASRWASSDTQY
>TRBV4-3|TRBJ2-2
ASSQDIPVGELF
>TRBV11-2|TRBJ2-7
ASSVTYEQY
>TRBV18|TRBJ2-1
ASSPPKGQGDEQF
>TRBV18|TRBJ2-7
ASSPAGGSGEQY
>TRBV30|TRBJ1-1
AWSPILMGTEAF
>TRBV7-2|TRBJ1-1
ASSLNSGENTEAF
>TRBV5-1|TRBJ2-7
ASSLVDSTSEQY
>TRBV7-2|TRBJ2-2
ASTDRDHTGELF
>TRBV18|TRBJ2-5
ASSPLAGGRETQY
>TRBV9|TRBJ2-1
ASSVGGLTYNEQF
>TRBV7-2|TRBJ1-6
ASSLQGLGYSPLH
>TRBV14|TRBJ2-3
ASSQRGTDTQY
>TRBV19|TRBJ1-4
ASSIGRGIFSRHYEKLF
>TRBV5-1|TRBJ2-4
ASTCPLAKNIQY
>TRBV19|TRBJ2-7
ASSYSGSYEQY
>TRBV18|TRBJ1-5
ASSPKGQNQPQH
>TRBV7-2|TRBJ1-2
ASRPPGGYGYT
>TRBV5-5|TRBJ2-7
ASSLVQGLPSYEQY
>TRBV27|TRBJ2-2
ASSPARINTGELF
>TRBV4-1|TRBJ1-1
ASSPTGSRATEAF
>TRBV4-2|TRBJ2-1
ASSPTGLAGSSNEQF
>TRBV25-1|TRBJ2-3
ASSVGTDTQY
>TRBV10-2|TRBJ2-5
ASSENTGTGTVRTQY
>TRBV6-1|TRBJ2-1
ASSEAEGQGNNEQF
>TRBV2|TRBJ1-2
ASSEGTPGGYT
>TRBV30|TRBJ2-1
ATDGGSSYNEQF
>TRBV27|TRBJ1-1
ASKKGRVTEAF
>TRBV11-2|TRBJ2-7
ASSRLAGYEQY
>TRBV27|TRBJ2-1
ASRRDRITSYHNEQF
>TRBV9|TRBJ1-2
ASSATGVVAGYT
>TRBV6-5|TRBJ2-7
ASRSPLENYEQY
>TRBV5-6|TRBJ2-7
ASSAGLLEQY
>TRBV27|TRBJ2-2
ASKPLPTGPMGKLF
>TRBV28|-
ASSLLGQLYEQY
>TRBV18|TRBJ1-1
ASSPFANTEAF
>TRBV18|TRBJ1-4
ASSPMGQRNEKLF
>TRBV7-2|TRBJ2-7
ASSFTGYEQY
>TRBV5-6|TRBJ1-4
ASSLYRGPEKLF
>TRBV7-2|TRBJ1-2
ASSPSNWFYGYT
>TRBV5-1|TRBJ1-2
ASSLGVPNYGYT
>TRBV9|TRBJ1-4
ASSVSGRTDEKLF
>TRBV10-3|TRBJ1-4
AISPGVNEKLF
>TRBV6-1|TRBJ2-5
ASSERAGKGTQY
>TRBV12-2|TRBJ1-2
ASRLGGKGNYGYT